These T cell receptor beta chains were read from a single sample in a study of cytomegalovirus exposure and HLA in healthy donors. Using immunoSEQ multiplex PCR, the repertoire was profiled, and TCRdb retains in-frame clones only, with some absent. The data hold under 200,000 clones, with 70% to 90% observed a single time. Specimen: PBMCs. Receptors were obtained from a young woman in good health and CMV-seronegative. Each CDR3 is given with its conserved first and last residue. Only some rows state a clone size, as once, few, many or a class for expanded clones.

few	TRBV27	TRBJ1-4	CASSSATRGINEKLFF
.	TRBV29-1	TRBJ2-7	CSVVGSGDHGSYEQYF
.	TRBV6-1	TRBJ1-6	CASRPGGGSGSPLHF
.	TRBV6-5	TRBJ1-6	CASRSSSYNSPLHF
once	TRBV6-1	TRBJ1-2	CASSEGFSGGTSNYGYTF
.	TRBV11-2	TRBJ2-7	CASSSKTGTGGNTRKYF
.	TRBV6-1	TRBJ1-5	CASTVGTGGFPQHF
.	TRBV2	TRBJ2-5	CASARGVGETQYF
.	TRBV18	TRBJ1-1	CASSPMNSQNTEAFF
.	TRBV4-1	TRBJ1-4	CASSQAPGAANEKLFF
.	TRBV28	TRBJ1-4	CASSLGGGTANEKLFF
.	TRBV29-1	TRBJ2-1	CSGGSGRAPNEQFF
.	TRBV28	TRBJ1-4	CASSLRTATNEKLFF
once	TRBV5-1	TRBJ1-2	CASSLNFGVETRNGYTF
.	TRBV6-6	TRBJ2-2	CASSVTGELFF
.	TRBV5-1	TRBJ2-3	CASSLGRAGGSDTQYF
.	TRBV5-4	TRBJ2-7	CASSLETRGQGIYEQYF
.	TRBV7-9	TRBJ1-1	CSSSRGGASSGDTEAFF
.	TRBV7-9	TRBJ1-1	CASSFRDRQMNTEAFF
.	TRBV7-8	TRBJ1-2	CASSSMDRPYGYTF
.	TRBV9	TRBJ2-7	CASFRRGGRLAGGGEYF
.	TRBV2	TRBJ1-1	CASRGQGARTEAFF
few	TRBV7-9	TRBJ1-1	CASSQGTNTEAFF
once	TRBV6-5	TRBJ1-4	CASRRAGEEKLFF
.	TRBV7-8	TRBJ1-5	CASSSQGGIMPQHF
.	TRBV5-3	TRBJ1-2	CARSPAGTAFNYGYTF
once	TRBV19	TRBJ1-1	CASRTSSDRGLTEAFF
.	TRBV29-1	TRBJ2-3	CSVDGTSGSGDTQYF
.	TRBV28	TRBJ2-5	CASSFPGTSGPTGGQYF
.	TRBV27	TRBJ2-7	CASNFLGSSYEQYF
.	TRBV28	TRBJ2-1	CASSSQSRIYNEQFF
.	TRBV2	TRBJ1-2	CASSEDSLGYTF
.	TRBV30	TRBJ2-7	CAWTSGSSYEQYF
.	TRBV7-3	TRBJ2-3	CASSWTSGPTDTQYF
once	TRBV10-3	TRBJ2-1	CAIRSGTGDYEQFF
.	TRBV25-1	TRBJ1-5	CASSEAGGTGNQPQHF
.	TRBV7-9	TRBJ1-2	CASSLMAGTNYGYTF
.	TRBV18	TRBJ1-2	CASSQDNSYGYTF
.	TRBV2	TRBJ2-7	CASSGTRDSPYEQYF
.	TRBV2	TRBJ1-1	CASRADRNTEAFF
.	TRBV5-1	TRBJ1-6	CASRREPDNSPLHF